A single sample gave rise to the 15 T cell receptor beta chains below, sequenced in a study of type 1 and type 2 diabetes patients. Genomic DNA was the PCR template. The TCR beta CDR3 region was amplified using 30 forward and 13 reverse primers. One entry per CDR3 protein results from TCRdb running MiXCR on the multiplex PCR reads. The data contain more than 250,000 distinct CDR3 sequences, approximately 50% of them singletons. The sequencing sample was made of peripheral blood mononuclear cells (PBMCs). Receptors were obtained from a man between 18 and 35 years old with type 2 diabetes.

This CDR3 reads CASGLSRNYGYTF. CDR3 sequence (DNA): TGTGCTAGTGGTTTGAGTCGGAACTATGGCTACACCTTC. V usage is TRBV12-5 and J usage is TRBJ1-2; D gene unclear. CDR1 is LGHNT, CDR2 FRNRAP, per germline. The CDR3 totals 13 residues. The V and J ends lost 2 bases and 2 bases respectively, with 6 bases between them.

This clonotype was counted only a few times. The chain links TRBV5-1 to TRBJ2-5, with TRBD2 matching over 9 bases. Germline-derived CDR1 and CDR2 are SGHRS and YFSETQ. V trimming: 4 bases; J trimming: 1 base; junction bases outside the gene matches: 14. This CDR3 region has 18 residues. CDR3 amino acids: CASSPLSTAGGIQETQYF. DNA for the CDR3: TGCGCCAGCAGCCCCCTCAGCACAGCGGGGGGCATCCAAGAGACCCAGTACTTC.

The genes are TRBV7-6 and TRBJ2-5; D not certain. The length of the CDR3 is 13 residues. The germline gives CDR1 SGHVS, CDR2 FNYEAQ. V shed 0 bases and J shed 5 bases, with 7 bases lying between them. In DNA form, the CDR3 reads TGTGCCAGCAGCTTAGCCGTAAGGGAGACCCAGTACTTC. This sequence encodes CASSLAVRETQYF.

This clonotype was picked up a small number of times. The CDR3 sequence: CASSLRPLGTGELFF. For the CDR3, the DNA is TGTGCCAGCAGCTTAAGGCCGCTCGGCACCGGGGAGCTGTTTTTT. The V and J genes are TRBV7-3 and TRBJ2-2; D unclear. CDR3 size: 15 residues. Germline-derived CDR1 and CDR2 are SGHTA and FQGTGA. Trimming cost V 1 base and J 4 bases, with 10 bases left between them.

J is TRBJ1-1 and V is TRBV4-1; 8 bases match TRBD1. This CDR3 spans 17 amino acids. Germline values: CDR1 MGHRA, CDR2 YSYEKL. With V trimmed by 1 base and J by 3 bases, 10 bases remained unmatched. CDR3 coding DNA: TGCGCCAGCAGCCAAGCCACAGGGGGGGTGGCGGACACTGAAGCTTTCTTT. Translation gives CASSQATGGVADTEAFF.

The chain is built from TRBV13 and TRBJ2-3; 8 bases agree with TRBD1. V dropped 10 bases and J dropped 4; count of bases not matched to a gene: 13. The CDR3 totals 15 residues. Germline-derived CDR1 and CDR2 are PRHDT and FYEKMQ (reference sequence). CDR3 protein: CATSVTDRAPDTQYF. Written as DNA, the CDR3 is TGTGCCACCAGTGTCACGGACAGGGCCCCAGATACGCAGTATTTT.

This chain uses TRBV6-5 with TRBJ2-5; D is undetermined. CDR1 MNHEY and CDR2 SVGAGI come from the germline V gene. Trimming left V 7 bases short and J 0 bases short, with 12 bases between. The CDR3 is made up of 14 amino acids. The CDR3: CASKWAENQETQYF. The CDR3 DNA follows: TGTGCCAGCAAGTGGGCAGAAAACCAAGAGACCCAGTACTTC.

The count of this clonotype is one. A much larger clone differs from this one at a single base, so this may be a read error. This chain uses TRBV10-3 with TRBJ2-5, with a possible D match to TRBD1 (5 bases). CDR3 length: 13 amino acids. CDR1 and CDR2 (germline): ENHRY, SYGVKD. The CDR3 region is CAIRGLEQEAQYF. In DNA, the CDR3 is TGTGCCATCAGGGGGCTGGAACAAGAGGCCCAGTACTTC.

This chain joins TRBV15 and TRBJ2-7; D gene ambiguous. The CDR3 consists of 13 residues. Trimming pared 5 bases from V and 3 bases from J, leaving 11 bases between. Germline lookup yields CDR1 LNHNV and CDR2 YYDKDF (reference sequence). The CDR3 region is CATSVRPVYEQYF. Written as DNA, the CDR3 is TGTGCCACCAGCGTCAGACCTGTCTACGAGCAGTACTTC.

This clonotype was seen a few times. The genes are TRBV2 and TRBJ2-3, with D perhaps matching TRBD1 or TRBD2 (5 bases each). The germline V and J ends were trimmed by 7 bases and 4 bases, with 18 bases remaining between them. From germline, CDR1 is SNHLY and CDR2 FYNNEI. The CDR3 is 15 residues long. The CDR3 protein is CASTKQRGRADTQYF. CDR3 coding DNA: TGTGCCAGCACCAAACAGAGGGGCCGGGCAGATACGCAGTATTTT.

This clonotype showed up just a few times. The chain combines TRBV29-1 with TRBJ2-6; D perhaps matches TRBD1 (6 bases). CDR3 length equals 15 residues. Germline CDR1 and CDR2: SQVTM and ANQGSEA. Trimming took 3 bases from V and 0 from J, leaving 9 bases between them. The CDR3 loop is CSVEWTVSGANVLTF. For the CDR3, the DNA is TGCAGCGTTGAGTGGACAGTCTCTGGGGCCAACGTCCTGACTTTC.

The V and J genes are TRBV9 and TRBJ1-2, with 10 bases matching TRBD1. Trimming at V came to 3 bases and at J to 2 bases, leaving 7 bases not matched to a gene. The CDR3 contains 16 residues. CDR1 and CDR2 from the germline V gene are SGDLS and YYNGEE. The CDR3 region is CASSEGQGIRNYGYTF. The CDR3 nucleotides are TGTGCCAGCAGCGAGGGACAGGGGATAAGAAACTATGGCTACACCTTC.

J is TRBJ2-3 and V is TRBV7-9; D is tentatively TRBD1 or TRBD2 (5 bases each). Trimming left V 5 bases short and J 2 bases short, with 11 bases between. The germline V gene has CDR1 SEHNR and CDR2 FQNEAQ (reference sequence). This CDR3 contains 14 residues. For the CDR3, the DNA is TGTGCCAGCAGCACGGGACCAATCACAGATACGCAGTATTTT. This gives the protein CASSTGPITDTQYF. The whole variable domain, filled in from reference TRBV7-9 and TRBJ2-3, reads DTGVSQNPRHKITKRGQNVTFRCDPISEHNRLYWYRQTLGQGPEFLTYFQNEAQLEKSRLLSDRFSAERPKGSFSTLEIQRTEQGDSAMYLCASSTGPITDTQYFGPGTRLTVL.

V usage is TRBV24-1 and J usage is TRBJ2-2; perhaps D is TRBD1 or TRBD2 (6 bases each). Germline V gene data show CDR1 as KGHDR and CDR2 as SFDVKD. Trimming took off 5 bases at V and 11 bases at J, with 14 bases between the two ends. CDR3 length: 13 amino acids. This CDR3 is CATSATWGAELFF. For the CDR3, the DNA is TGTGCCACCAGTGCCACGTGGGGGGCAGAGCTGTTTTTT.

This chain links TRBV28 with TRBJ1-4; D is perhaps TRBD1 (5 bases). Germline lookup yields CDR1 MDHEN and CDR2 SYDVKM. The V end was cut by 4 bases, the J end by 3 bases, with 9 bases between. The CDR3 contains 14 residues. Written as DNA, the CDR3 is TGTGCCAGCAGTTACGGGGACTCTAATGAAAAACTGTTTTTT. Translating it yields CASSYGDSNEKLFF.